A selection of T cell receptor beta chains follows, all from one sample in a study of tumor-infiltrating lymphocytes in oesophageal squamous cell carcinoma. Using its own MiXCR run on the PCR reads, TCRdb lists one record per CDR3 protein. The sample gives roughly 17,000 distinct CDR3 sequences, approximately 46% of which show up once; around 30% is in the top ten. The sample was normal esophageal tissue next to the tumor. These receptors were obtained from a female donor with esophageal squamous cell carcinoma. Each CDR3 is given with its conserved first and last residue. Each record gives: V gene, clone size, J gene, D gene, CDR3 protein, CDR3 DNA. A D gene is named only where the DNA matches it firmly. Clone size is stated in some rows and not others, as once, few, many or a class when expanded.

v_call: TRBV5-1
clone_size: many
j_call: TRBJ2-7
d_call: -
cdr3_aa: CASSLVVGSDEQYF
cdr3_nt: TGCGCCAGCAGCTTGGTGGTAGGTTCGGACGAGCAGTACTTC

v_call: TRBV24-1
clone_size: -
j_call: TRBJ1-1
d_call: TRBD1
cdr3_aa: CATSGGGRTEAFF
cdr3_nt: TGTGCCACCAGTGGAGGGGGCAGGACTGAAGCTTTCTTT

v_call: TRBV27
clone_size: few
j_call: TRBJ1-6
d_call: -
cdr3_aa: CASSPDSYNSPLHF
cdr3_nt: TGTGCCAGCAGCCCCGACTCCTATAATTCACCCCTCCACTTT

v_call: TRBV2
clone_size: few
j_call: TRBJ2-7
d_call: -
cdr3_aa: CASSESNREREQYF
cdr3_nt: TGTGCCAGCAGTGAGTCTAACAGGGAGAGAGAGCAGTACTTC

v_call: TRBV7-2
clone_size: once
j_call: TRBJ2-7
d_call: TRBD2
cdr3_aa: CASSLGGGSGEQYF
cdr3_nt: TGTGCCAGCAGCTTAGGCGGGGGGAGCGGCGAGCAGTACTTC

v_call: TRBV7-4
clone_size: -
j_call: TRBJ2-1
d_call: -
cdr3_aa: CASDRPTYNEQFF
cdr3_nt: TGTGCCAGCGACAGACCTACCTACAATGAGCAGTTCTTC

v_call: TRBV7-2
clone_size: many
j_call: TRBJ2-1
d_call: -
cdr3_aa: CASGPRSGFF
cdr3_nt: TGTGCCAGCGGACCGAGAAGCGGGTTCTTC

v_call: TRBV7-2
clone_size: few
j_call: TRBJ2-1
d_call: TRBD2
cdr3_aa: CASSLVGAGGRNEQFF
cdr3_nt: TGTGCCAGCAGCTTAGTCGGAGCGGGAGGAAGGAATGAGCAGTTCTTC

v_call: TRBV15
clone_size: -
j_call: TRBJ2-7
d_call: -
cdr3_aa: CATSRGGYNEQYF
cdr3_nt: TGTGCCACCAGCAGAGGGGGATACAATGAGCAGTACTTC

v_call: TRBV28
clone_size: -
j_call: TRBJ2-5
d_call: TRBD2
cdr3_aa: CASNPYPGWAGGGGRQETQYF
cdr3_nt: TGTGCCAGCAACCCCTACCCCGGCTGGGCGGGAGGGGGAGGTAGGCAAGAGACCCAGTACTTC

v_call: TRBV24-1
clone_size: -
j_call: TRBJ2-6
d_call: -
cdr3_aa: CATSDSRTVSYGYTFGF
cdr3_nt: -